This entry features one T cell receptor beta chain sequence. Its antigen is as yet unknown. The sorted Tregs were CD4+CD25+CD127-/low cells. The CDR3 consists of 15 residues. Unmatched junction bases numbered 7, after V lost 5 bases and J lost 3 bases. Germline loops: CDR1 LGHNA, CDR2 YSLEER. TCRdb reanalysed the 5' RACE reads using MiXCR and keeps one entry per CDR3 protein. The data show approximately 58,000 distinct CDR3 sequences, about 26% seen once. Whole-study results and caveats: Tumor memory CD4+ T cell TCR gene usage was found to cluster with blood and lymph node memory CD4+ cells and with lymph node naive CD4+ cells.

This receptor was identified in a female donor with breast cancer. Sequenced material: tumor-infiltrating Tregs sorted from the breast tumor. The V and J genes are TRBV4-3 and TRBJ2-7; 10 bases line up with TRBD2. In DNA, the CDR3 is TGCGCCAGCAGCAAAGGACTAGCGGAGAGCTACGAGCAGTACTTC. The encoded protein is CASSKGLAESYEQYF.